The entry below gives a single T cell receptor beta chain sequence along with its context. Its target antigen remains unknown. Qualities for individual bases were not recorded, and no much larger clone is one base off. These data come from a study of regulatory T cells in long-lasting Graves disease (dated by TCRdb to the early 2020s). About the full investigation: Patients with newly diagnosed Graves' disease had been on antithyroid drugs for under 3 months. Peripheral blood TCR sequencing and RNA sequencing compared persistent Graves' disease patients with newly diagnosed Graves' disease patients. The study was registered as a clinical trial and conducted in China. A total of about 35 samples underwent TCR sequencing, from about 13 patients with persistent Graves' disease and roughly 20 patients with newly diagnosed Graves' disease. General study outcomes and caveats: As a limitation, the authors acknowledged that the small sample size may reduce accuracy. Because the primary lesion, thyroid tissue, could not be accessed, the study looked at peripheral blood alone. Compared with newly diagnosed patients, persistent Graves' disease patients had lower TCR Shannon entropy and fewer highly expanded clones, which suggests clonal expansion. Only the TCR beta chain was sequenced and analyzed. Persistent patients shared more public clonotypes among themselves (roughly 2,700) than newly diagnosed patients did (more than 850). Persistent disease showed preferential use of TRBV28, TRBJ1-2 and TRBJ2-5, whereas newly diagnosed disease favored TRBV20-1 and TRBJ2-1.

From the cysteine up to the phenylalanine, the CDR3 has a length of 14 residues. The read is trimmed to its CDR3 DNA, 42 bases read in frame from base 1. CDR1 and CDR2 are read off the germline V gene (reference sequence) as MNHEY and SMNVEV. V ends up 3 bases short and J 9 bases short, with an unmatched junction base count of 3. The time point tag for this specimen amounts to: newly diagnosed GD, antithyroid drugs for less than 3 months. For both TCR sequencing and RNA sequencing, RNA was extracted from PBMCs using TRIzol. Graves' disease was diagnosed according to American Thyroid Association guidelines. Patients for the study were recruited at an endocrinology department in Xi'an, China. Each patient gave roughly 10 milliliters of peripheral blood, collected in an EDTA anticoagulant tube. Ficoll Paque Plus density gradient separation was used to isolate PBMCs, and no further T cell sorting was done. An Agilent 2100 Bioanalyzer and agarose gel were used to check RNA quality, while a NanoDrop 2000 measured RNA concentration.

The library was made by multiplex PCR. Instrument on record: Illumina HiSeq 4000. To build TCR beta libraries, CDR3 regions were amplified by Arm-PCR using iRepertoire HTBI primers. Gel purification was performed on PCR products prior to sequencing. As for the original processing: Gene usage analysis of CDR3 amino acid clonotypes relied on the roughly 60 TRBV and 14 TRBJ segments identified across samples. Filtered high-quality paired reads were merged into contigs using COPE and FqMerger. BLAST was used to align contigs to IMGT TRBV, TRBD and TRBJ reference genes, with CDR3 defined following IMGT. Any clonotype with a frequency above 0.1% was counted as a highly expanded clone. Repertoire diversity was measured by Shannon entropy, and V-J evenness by the Gini coefficient. Public clonotypes were defined as clonotypes shared by more than one individual. TCRdb cleaned the public reads at Q25 with fastp, built clones with MiXCR and kept in-frame beta chains. When rows share a CDR3 protein, they turn into one entry using the most common DNA and genes. None of the V and J calls come from the authors' own analysis; TCRdb made them. Across this sample there are about 430,000 distinct CDR3 sequences, with approximately 15% seen only once. About 8.3% of the sample rests with the top ten.

The same sample was also used in a study of T cells in Graves' hyperthyroidism and ophthalmopathy. As noted in the second study: A patient counted as having stable Graves' hyperthyroidism if no progression to ophthalmopathy occurred over 18 months of follow-up. Hyperthyroidism patients were aged 18 to 65 years and newly diagnosed, with disease duration of less than 2 months. Any patient with an uncontrolled infection, another autoimmune disease, pregnancy or lactation was excluded. Diagnoses were established on the basis of clinical symptoms, serum thyroxine and TRAb, thyroid ultrasound, and orbital computed tomography. The TCR CDR3 was subjected to a first round of RT-PCR using the HTBI primer set and the Qiagen OneStep RT-PCR kit. Most expanded thyroid clonotypes (frequency above 0.001) were also detected in blood, a finding suggesting that blood repertoires may reflect thyroid immune responses. Ophthalmopathy was separated from stable hyperthyroidism by a 13 V-J signature model, with 85% to 90% sensitivity and 81% to 82% specificity obtained in cross-validation and 80%/75% obtained in testing. In validation, the model predicted progression to ophthalmopathy a median of about 6.8 months before onset, with 70% to 71% sensitivity and more than 72% specificity. To identify distinguishing TCR V-J signatures, a discovery cohort of about 100 patients was used, comprising 40 to 45 with Graves' ophthalmopathy and approximately 58 with stable Graves' hyperthyroidism. Prospective prediction of ophthalmopathy was tested in an independent validation cohort of 18 to 20 hyperthyroidism patients and around 16 patients who later progressed to ophthalmopathy. The 95 to 100 discovery patients were randomly divided into training and test sets at a 7:3 ratio. In several Graves' hyperthyroidism patients, the study also compared T-cell repertoires from thyroid tissue with T-cell repertoires from blood. After sampling, hyperthyroidism patients received methimazole starting at 30 mg daily, and ophthalmopathy patients received high-dose intravenous methylprednisolone. A second multiplex PCR round built the libraries, followed by size selection and purification. Sequencing of the libraries was done on an Illumina HiSeq2000 using paired-end 100 bp reads. SOAPnuke was used to process the raw data, throwing out any read that contained adapters or uncalled bases, had a mean Phred below 15, or lacked an exact constant-primer or identifier match. COPE v1.2.5 was used to merge the high-quality paired reads, and each unique nucleotide sequence was defined as a clonotype. MiTCR v1.1 was used to align the clonotypes against IMGT TRBV, TRBD and TRBJ reference segments. Only V-J combinations with frequency above 0.0001, covering 99% to 99.2% of repertoires, were analysed. The TCS score was defined as the ratio of F50 (clonal expansion) to E x V (chaos), calculated using BLOSUM62-based TCRdist between CDR3 peptides within each V-J. Welch's t-statistics and random forest reduced several hundred V-J features to 13, which were used in a naive Bayes classifier (R e1071). No statistical method was used to fix the sample size in advance, and group allocation was not hidden from the investigators. The paper reports TCR Vbeta CDR3 sequencing of some 140 peripheral blood samples: fewer than 50 ophthalmopathy, under 85 hyperthyroidism and around 17 progressor patients.

Sequenced here: peripheral blood mononuclear cells (PBMCs), sampled at new diagnosis, from a patient treated with antithyroid drugs. The V and J genes are TRBV27 and TRBJ2-1, with 12 central nucleotides matching TRBD1. The sequence derives from a woman in her thirties or forties with Graves disease. Donor details come from another sample of the same person, matched by shared clones. The DNA sequence follows: TGTGCCAGCAGTTTTGGGACAGGGGGCAGTGAGCAGTTCTTC. This gives the protein CASSFGTGGSEQFF.